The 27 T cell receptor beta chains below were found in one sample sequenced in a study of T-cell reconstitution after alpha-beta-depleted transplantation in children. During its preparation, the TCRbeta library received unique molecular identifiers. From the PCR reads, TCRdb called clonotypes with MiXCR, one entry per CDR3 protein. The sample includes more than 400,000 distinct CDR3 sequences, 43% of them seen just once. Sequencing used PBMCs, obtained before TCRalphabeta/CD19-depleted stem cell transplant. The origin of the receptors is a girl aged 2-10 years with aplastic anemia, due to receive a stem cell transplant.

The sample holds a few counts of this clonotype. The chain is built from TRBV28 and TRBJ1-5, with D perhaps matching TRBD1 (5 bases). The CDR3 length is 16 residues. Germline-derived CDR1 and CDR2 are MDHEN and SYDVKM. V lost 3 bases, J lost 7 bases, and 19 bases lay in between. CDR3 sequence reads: CASSFTSQGAGQPQHF. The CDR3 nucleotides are TGTGCCAGCAGTTTTACGTCTCAGGGAGCAGGGCAGCCCCAGCATTTT.

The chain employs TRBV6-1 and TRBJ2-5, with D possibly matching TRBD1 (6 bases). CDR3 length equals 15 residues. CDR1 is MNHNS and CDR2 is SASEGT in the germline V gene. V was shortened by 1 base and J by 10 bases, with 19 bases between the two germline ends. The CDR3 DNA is TGTGCCAGCAGTGAAGACGGGACATCAAGAGGAGGCCAGTACTTC. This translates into CASSEDGTSRGGQYF.

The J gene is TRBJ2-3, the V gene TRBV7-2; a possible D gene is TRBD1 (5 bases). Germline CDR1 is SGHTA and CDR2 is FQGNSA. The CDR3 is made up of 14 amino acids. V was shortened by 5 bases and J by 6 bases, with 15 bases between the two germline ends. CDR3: CASSPDGARDTQYF. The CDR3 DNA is TGTGCCAGCAGCCCGGATGGGGCTCGGGATACGCAGTATTTT. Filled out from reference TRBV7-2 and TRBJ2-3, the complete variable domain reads GAGVSQSPSNKVTEKGKDVELRCDPISGHTALYWYRQSLGQGLEFLIYFQGNSAPDKSGLPSDRFSAERTGGSVSTLTIQRTQQEDSAVYLCASSPDGARDTQYFGPGTRLTVL.

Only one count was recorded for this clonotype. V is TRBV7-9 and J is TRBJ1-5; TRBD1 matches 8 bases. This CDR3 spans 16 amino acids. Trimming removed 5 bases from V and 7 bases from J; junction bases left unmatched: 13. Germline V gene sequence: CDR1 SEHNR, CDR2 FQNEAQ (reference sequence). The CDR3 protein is CASSQGANRPGQPQHF. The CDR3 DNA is TGTGCCAGCAGCCAGGGGGCCAACAGACCTGGGCAGCCCCAGCATTTT. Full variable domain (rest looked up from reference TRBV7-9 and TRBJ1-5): DTGVSQNPRHKITKRGQNVTFRCDPISEHNRLYWYRQTLGQGPEFLTYFQNEAQLEKSRLLSDRFSAERPKGSFSTLEIQRTEQGDSAMYLCASSQGANRPGQPQHFGDGTRLSIL.

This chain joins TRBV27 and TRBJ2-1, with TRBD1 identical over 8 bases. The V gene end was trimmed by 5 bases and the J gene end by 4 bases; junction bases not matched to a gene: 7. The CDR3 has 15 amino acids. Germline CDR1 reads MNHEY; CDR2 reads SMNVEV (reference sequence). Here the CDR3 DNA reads TGTGCCAGCAGTCCCTCCACAGGGGGGTACAATGAGCAGTTCTTC. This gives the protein CASSPSTGGYNEQFF.

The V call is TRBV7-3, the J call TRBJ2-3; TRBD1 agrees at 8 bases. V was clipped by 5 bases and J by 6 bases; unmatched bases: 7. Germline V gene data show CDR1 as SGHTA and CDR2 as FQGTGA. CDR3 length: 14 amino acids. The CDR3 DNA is TGTGCCAGCAGCCCGCAGGGGGCGCGTGATACGCAGTATTTT. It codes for CASSPQGARDTQYF. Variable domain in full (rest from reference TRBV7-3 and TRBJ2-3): GAGVSQTPSNKVTEKGKYVELRCDPISGHTALYWYRQSLGQGPEFLIYFQGTGAADDSGLPNDRFFAVRPEGSVSTLKIQRTERGDSAVYLCASSPQGARDTQYFGPGTRLTVL.

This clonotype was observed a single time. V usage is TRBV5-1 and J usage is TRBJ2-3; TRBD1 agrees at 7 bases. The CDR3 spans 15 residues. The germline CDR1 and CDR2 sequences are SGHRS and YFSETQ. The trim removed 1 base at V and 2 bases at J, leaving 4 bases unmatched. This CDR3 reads CASSLNTGDTDTQYF. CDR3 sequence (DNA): TGCGCCAGCAGCTTGAATACAGGGGACACAGATACGCAGTATTTT.

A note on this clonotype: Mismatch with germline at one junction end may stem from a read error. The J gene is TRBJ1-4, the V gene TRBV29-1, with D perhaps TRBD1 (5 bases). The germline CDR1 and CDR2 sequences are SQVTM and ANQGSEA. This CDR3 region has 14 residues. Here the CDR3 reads CSVGAGGTNVKLLF. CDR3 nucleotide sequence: TGCAGCGTAGGGGCCGGAGGAACTAATGTAAAACTGCTTTTT.

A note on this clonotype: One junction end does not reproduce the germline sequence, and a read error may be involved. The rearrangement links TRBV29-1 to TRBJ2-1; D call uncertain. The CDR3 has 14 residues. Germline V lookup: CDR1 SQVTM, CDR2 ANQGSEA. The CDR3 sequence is CSVEDLSQNNEQSF. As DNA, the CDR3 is TGCAGCGTTGAAGATCTATCCCAAAACAATGAGCAGTCCTTC.

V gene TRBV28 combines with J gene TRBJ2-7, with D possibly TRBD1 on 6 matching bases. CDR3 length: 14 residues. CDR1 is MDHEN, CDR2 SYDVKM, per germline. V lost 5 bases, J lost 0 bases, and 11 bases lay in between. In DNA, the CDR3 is TGTGCCAGCAGTCGGCAGGGGAGCTCCTACGAGCAGTACTTC. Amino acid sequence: CASSRQGSSYEQYF.

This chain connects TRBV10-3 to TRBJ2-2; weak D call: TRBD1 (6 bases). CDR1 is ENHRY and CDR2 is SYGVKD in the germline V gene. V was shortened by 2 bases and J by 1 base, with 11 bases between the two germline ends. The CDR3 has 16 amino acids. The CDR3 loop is CAISEPRGQNTGELFF. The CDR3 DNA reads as TGTGCCATCAGTGAGCCTCGGGGACAGAACACCGGGGAGCTGTTTTTT.

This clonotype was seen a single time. The CDR3 DNA reads TGTGCTAGTGCCAGAGGGGGTCCTCTCGAGCAGTTCTTC. Translation: CASARGGPLEQFF. The chain joins TRBV12-5 to TRBJ2-1; D perhaps matches TRBD1 (6 bases). The V end was cut by 7 bases, the J end by 10 bases, with 17 bases between. The germline CDR1 and CDR2 sequences are LGHNT and FRNRAP. The CDR3 extends over 13 amino acids.

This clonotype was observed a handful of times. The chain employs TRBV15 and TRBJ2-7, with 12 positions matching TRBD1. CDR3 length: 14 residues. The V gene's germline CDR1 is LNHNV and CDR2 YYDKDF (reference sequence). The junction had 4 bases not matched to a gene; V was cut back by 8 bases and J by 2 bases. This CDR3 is CATLRDRGPYEQYF. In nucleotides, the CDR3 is TGTGCCACCCTCCGGGACAGGGGGCCCTACGAGCAGTACTTC.

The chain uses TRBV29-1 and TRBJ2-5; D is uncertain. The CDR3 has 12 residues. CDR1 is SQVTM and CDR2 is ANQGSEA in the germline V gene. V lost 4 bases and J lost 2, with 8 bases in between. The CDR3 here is CSVGGVQETQYF. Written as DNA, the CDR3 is TGCAGCGTTGGTGGCGTTCAAGAGACCCAGTACTTC.

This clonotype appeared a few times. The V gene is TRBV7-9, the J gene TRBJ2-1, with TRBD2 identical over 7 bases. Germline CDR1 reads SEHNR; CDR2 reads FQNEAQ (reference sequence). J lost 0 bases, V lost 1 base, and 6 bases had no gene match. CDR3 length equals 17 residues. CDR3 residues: CASSLGAGPRSYNEQFF. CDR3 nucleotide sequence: TGTGCCAGCAGCTTAGGAGCGGGACCTCGCTCCTACAATGAGCAGTTCTTC.

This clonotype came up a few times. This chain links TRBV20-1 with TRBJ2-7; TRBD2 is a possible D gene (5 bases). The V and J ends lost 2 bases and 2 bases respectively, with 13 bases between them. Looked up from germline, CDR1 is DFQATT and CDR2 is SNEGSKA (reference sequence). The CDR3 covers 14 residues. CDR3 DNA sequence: TGCAGTGCTAGACGCGTCGGGAAGACCTACGAGCAGTACTTC. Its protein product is CSARRVGKTYEQYF.

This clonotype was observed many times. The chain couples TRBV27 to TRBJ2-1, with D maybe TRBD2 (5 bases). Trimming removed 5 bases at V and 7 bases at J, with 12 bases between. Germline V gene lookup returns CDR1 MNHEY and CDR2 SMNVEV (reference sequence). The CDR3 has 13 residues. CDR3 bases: TGTGCCAGCAGTCCGCGCCGGGGTAATGAGCAGTTCTTC. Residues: CASSPRRGNEQFF.

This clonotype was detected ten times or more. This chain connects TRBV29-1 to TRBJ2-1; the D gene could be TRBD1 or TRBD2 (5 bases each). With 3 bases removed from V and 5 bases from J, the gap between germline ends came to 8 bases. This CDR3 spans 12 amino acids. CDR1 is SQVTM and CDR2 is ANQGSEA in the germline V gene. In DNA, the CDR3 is TGCAGCGTTGACGGGACCGACAATGAGCAGTTCTTC. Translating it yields CSVDGTDNEQFF.

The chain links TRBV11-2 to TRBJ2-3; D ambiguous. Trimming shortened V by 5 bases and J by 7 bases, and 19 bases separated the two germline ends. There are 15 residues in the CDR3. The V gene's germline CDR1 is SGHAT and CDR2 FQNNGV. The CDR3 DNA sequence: TGTGCCAGCAGCCCCGGTATAAGAGAAAGTTATACGCAGTATTTT. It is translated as CASSPGIRESYTQYF.

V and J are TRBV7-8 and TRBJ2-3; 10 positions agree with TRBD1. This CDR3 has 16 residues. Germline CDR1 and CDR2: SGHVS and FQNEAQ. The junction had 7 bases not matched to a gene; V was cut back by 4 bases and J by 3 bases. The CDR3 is CASSSTGTGETDTQYF. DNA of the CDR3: TGTGCCAGCAGCTCAACCGGGACAGGGGAGACAGATACGCAGTATTTT.

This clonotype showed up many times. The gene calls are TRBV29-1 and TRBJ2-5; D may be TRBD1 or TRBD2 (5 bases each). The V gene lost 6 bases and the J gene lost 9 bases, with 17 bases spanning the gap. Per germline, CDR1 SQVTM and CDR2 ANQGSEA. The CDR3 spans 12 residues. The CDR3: CSVRPRLGAQYF. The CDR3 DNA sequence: TGCAGCGTGCGCCCTAGATTGGGGGCCCAGTACTTC.

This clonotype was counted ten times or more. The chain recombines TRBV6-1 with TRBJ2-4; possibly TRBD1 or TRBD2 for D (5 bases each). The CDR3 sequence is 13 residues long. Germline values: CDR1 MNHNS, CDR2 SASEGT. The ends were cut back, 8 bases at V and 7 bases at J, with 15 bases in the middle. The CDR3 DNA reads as TGTGCCAGCTTCTCTGGCTGGGGGAACATTCAGTACTTC. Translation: CASFSGWGNIQYF.

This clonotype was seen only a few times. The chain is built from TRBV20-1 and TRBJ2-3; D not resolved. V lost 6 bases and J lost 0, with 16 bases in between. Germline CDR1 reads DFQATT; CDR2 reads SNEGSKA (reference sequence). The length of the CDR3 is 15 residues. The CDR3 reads CSAPPPRASTDTQYF. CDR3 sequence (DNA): TGCAGTGCGCCTCCACCTAGGGCTAGCACAGATACGCAGTATTTT.

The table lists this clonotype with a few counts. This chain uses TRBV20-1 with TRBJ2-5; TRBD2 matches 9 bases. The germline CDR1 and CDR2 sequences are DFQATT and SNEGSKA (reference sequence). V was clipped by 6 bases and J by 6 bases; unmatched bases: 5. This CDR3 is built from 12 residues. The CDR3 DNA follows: TGCAGTGCCGAGGGACTAGCCAAGACCCAGTACTTC. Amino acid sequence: CSAEGLAKTQYF.

This chain's CDR3 is CASGRTGRYGYTF. The CDR3 nucleotides read TGTGCCAGCGGTAGGACAGGGAGGTATGGCTACACCTTC. The J gene is TRBJ1-2, the V gene TRBV6-1; 8 bases are a match to TRBD1. CDR1 MNHNS and CDR2 SASEGT come from the germline V gene. This CDR3 has 13 amino acids. The junction had 7 bases not matched to a gene; V was cut back by 8 bases and J by 5 bases.

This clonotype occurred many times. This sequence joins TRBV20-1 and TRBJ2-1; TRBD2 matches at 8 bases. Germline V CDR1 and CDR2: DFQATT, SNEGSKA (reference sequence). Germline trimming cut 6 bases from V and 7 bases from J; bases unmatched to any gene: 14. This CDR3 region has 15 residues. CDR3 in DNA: TGCAGTGCCACGCTCGGCACTAGCGGCCTGAATGAGCAGTTCTTC. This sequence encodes CSATLGTSGLNEQFF.

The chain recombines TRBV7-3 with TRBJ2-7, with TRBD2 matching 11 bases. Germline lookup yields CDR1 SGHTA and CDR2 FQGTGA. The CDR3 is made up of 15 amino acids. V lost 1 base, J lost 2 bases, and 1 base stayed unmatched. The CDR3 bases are TGTGCCAGCAGCTTAATAGCGGGAGGGGCCTACGAGCAGTACTTC. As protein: CASSLIAGGAYEQYF.